These 26 T cell receptor beta chains share one sample of origin, sequenced in a study of T cell responses to AZD1222 COVID-19 vaccine. Data came from immunoSEQ multiplex PCR; TCRdb stores just in-frame clones and leaves some out. The sample lists over 95,000 clones, about 92% occurring once. The specimen comprised peripheral blood, sampled on day 0 of AZD1222 vaccination. Receptor source: an adult in good health.

The genes are TRBV5-6 and TRBJ2-2, with unresolved D. There are 14 residues in the CDR3. Germline assignment: CDR1 SGHDT and CDR2 YYEEEE. V was shortened by 0 bases and J by 6 bases, with 9 bases between the two germline ends. The CDR3 here is CASSLAELAGELFF. The CDR3 nucleotides are TGTGCCAGCAGCTTGGCCGAACTTGCCGGGGAGCTGTTTTTT.

The rearrangement links TRBV18 to TRBJ1-4; D gene ambiguous. Germline values: CDR1 KGHSH, CDR2 LQKENI. There are 16 residues in the CDR3. V was trimmed by 5 bases and J by 0 bases, leaving 13 bases between them. The CDR3 loop reads CASSTRTDPTNEKLFF. The CDR3 DNA sequence: TGTGCCAGCTCAACACGGACGGACCCAACTAATGAAAAACTGTTTTTT.

V usage is TRBV10-3 and J usage is TRBJ1-2, with D possibly TRBD1 on 5 matching bases. Germline lookup yields CDR1 ENHRY and CDR2 SYGVKD. The V end was cut by 4 bases, the J end by 4 bases, with 19 bases between. This CDR3 comprises 16 residues. The CDR3 sequence is CAISAEVDSRLYGYTF. CDR3 sequence (DNA): TGTGCCATCAGTGCCGAAGTAGACAGTCGCCTCTATGGCTACACCTTC.

The J gene is TRBJ1-2, the V gene TRBV28; a possible D gene is TRBD1 (5 bases). The V and J ends lost 5 bases and 4 bases respectively, with 11 bases between them. Germline V gene data show CDR1 as MDHEN and CDR2 as SYDVKM. This CDR3 contains 13 residues. CDR3 sequence (DNA): TGTGCCAGCAGTCTCCGGACATTCTATGGCTACACCTTC. Amino acids: CASSLRTFYGYTF.

V is TRBV14 and J is TRBJ1-2; D gene unclear. Trimming took 0 bases from V and 7 from J, leaving 15 bases between them. Germline assignment: CDR1 SGHDN and CDR2 FVKESK. The CDR3 has 15 amino acids. The CDR3 coding sequence is TGTGCCAGCAGCCAAGATCAATTCCGGAAGGTTGGCTACACCTTC. Amino acid sequence: CASSQDQFRKVGYTF.

In nucleotides, the CDR3 is TGTGCCAGCAGCTTATCACAAGAAGGCACCTACAATGAGCAGTTCTTC. Translated: CASSLSQEGTYNEQFF. The chain couples TRBV7-3 to TRBJ2-1; D unclear. Trimming took 2 bases from V and 2 from J, leaving 13 bases between them. The CDR3 consists of 16 residues. Germline lookup yields CDR1 SGHTA and CDR2 FQGTGA.

The CDR3 here is CASTNSLSPYEQYF. The CDR3 DNA reads as TGTGCCAGCACCAACAGTCTGAGCCCCTACGAGCAGTACTTC. This rearrangement joins TRBV7-9 to TRBJ2-7; D is uncertain. V was trimmed by 7 bases and J by 2 bases, leaving 15 bases between them. The CDR3 has 14 residues. Germline V gives CDR1 SEHNR, CDR2 FQNEAQ (reference sequence).

The CDR3 sequence is CSFNGYTF. The CDR3, as DNA: TGCAGCTTCAATGGCTACACCTTC. The chain combines TRBV20-1 with TRBJ1-2, with D unresolved. CDR1 and CDR2 (germline): DFQATT, SNEGSKA (reference sequence). The CDR3 covers 8 residues.

This chain connects TRBV6-6 to TRBJ1-2; TRBD1 agrees at 7 bases. The CDR3 is made up of 15 amino acids. Germline trimming cut 3 bases from V and 7 bases from J; bases unmatched to any gene: 11. CDR1 is MNHNY and CDR2 is SVGAGI in the germline V gene (reference sequence). The DNA for the CDR3 is TGTGCCAGCAGTTATGGGGGACAGTACAATTTTGGCTACACCTTC. This codes for CASSYGGQYNFGYTF.

The chain couples TRBV7-6 to TRBJ1-2, with D tentatively TRBD1 (5 bases). The CDR3 has 16 amino acids. V shed 1 base and J shed 2 bases, with 14 bases lying between them. Germline V gene sequence: CDR1 SGHVS, CDR2 FNYEAQ. The chain's CDR3 is CASSLGGRSLNYGYTF. CDR3 in DNA: TGTGCCAGCAGCTTAGGGGGCCGCAGTCTCAACTATGGCTACACCTTC.

DNA for the CDR3: TGCGCCAGCAGCCAACGAGGGGGGATTGAAAAACTGTTTTTT. Translation gives CASSQRGGIEKLFF. This chain connects TRBV4-1 to TRBJ1-4; D perhaps matches TRBD1 (6 bases). Germline CDR1 is MGHRA and CDR2 is YSYEKL. This CDR3 has 14 amino acids. The V end lost 2 bases, the J end lost 7 bases, and 11 bases lay between the germline ends.

This clone has just one count. The chain couples TRBV19 to TRBJ2-7, with TRBD2 matching over 9 bases. The CDR3 contains 15 residues. The germline CDR1 and CDR2 sequences are LNHDA and SQIVND (reference sequence). V was pared by 6 bases and J by 6 bases, with 12 bases of the junction left unmatched. The CDR3: CASRSASGAHGEQYF. CDR3 bases: TGTGCCAGTAGAAGCGCTAGCGGGGCGCATGGCGAGCAGTACTTC. Based on the CDR3 plus reference TRBV19 and TRBJ2-7, the full variable domain is DGGITQSPKYLFRKEGQNVTLSCEQNLNHDAMYWYRQDPGQGLRLIYYSQIVNDFQKGDIAEGYSVSREKKESFPLTVTSAQKNPTAFYLCASRSASGAHGEQYFGPGTRLTVT.

The chain employs TRBV4-2 and TRBJ1-1; maybe TRBD1 (5 bases). V lost 1 base and J 3 bases, leaving 18 bases between the germline ends. This CDR3 spans 17 amino acids. The germline V gene encodes CDR1 LGHNA and CDR2 YNFKEQ. The DNA for the CDR3 is TGTGCCAGCAGCCAAGGATACAGGTCCTCGATTGACACTGAAGCTTTCTTT. Protein: CASSQGYRSSIDTEAFF.

This clone was seen a single time. The chain combines TRBV3-1 (or the pseudogene TRBV3-2) with TRBJ1-1; D is uncertain. V lost 4 bases and J 1 base, leaving 7 bases between the germline ends. The CDR3 extends over 13 amino acids. The germline V gene has CDR1 LGHDT and CDR2 YNNKEL (reference sequence). CDR3 amino acids: CASSRGPNTEAFF. CDR3 nucleotides: TGTGCCAGCAGCCGAGGACCGAACACTGAAGCTTTCTTT.

This clone was observed once. V usage is TRBV28 and J usage is TRBJ1-6; D unresolved. This CDR3 spans 14 amino acids. V shed 6 bases and J shed 10 bases, with 16 bases lying between them. CDR1 MDHEN and CDR2 SYDVKM come from the germline V gene. CDR3: CASRISEVGSPLHF. In DNA form, the CDR3 reads TGTGCCAGCAGGATAAGTGAAGTGGGGTCACCCCTCCACTTT.

The chain carries TRBV6-5 and TRBJ1-4; possible D gene TRBD1, 6 bases. Germline CDR1 is MNHEY and CDR2 is SVGAGI. CDR3 length equals 14 residues. V lost 6 bases to trimming and J lost 10 bases, with 18 bases between them. The CDR3: CASSHREGVGKLFF. Written as DNA, the CDR3 is TGTGCCAGCAGCCACAGGGAGGGTGTGGGAAAACTGTTTTTT.

The chain employs TRBV5-8 and TRBJ1-2; 11 positions match TRBD1. The CDR3 covers 15 residues. The trim removed 1 base at V and 3 bases at J, leaving 2 bases unmatched. CDR1 SGHTS and CDR2 YDEGEE come from the germline V gene. CDR3 sequence (DNA): TGTGCCAGCAGCTTGTCGGGACAGGGGGACTATGGCTACACCTTC. Its translation: CASSLSGQGDYGYTF.

The chain is built from TRBV4-1 and TRBJ1-5; D might be TRBD1 (5 bases). Germline V gene data show CDR1 as MGHRA and CDR2 as YSYEKL. The CDR3 sequence is 16 residues long. V dropped 0 bases and J dropped 9 bases, with 18 bases sitting between them. The CDR3 DNA reads as TGCGCCAGCAGCCAAGACCTCCCTGCCAGGGTAAGGCCCCAGCATTTT. The encoded protein is CASSQDLPARVRPQHF.

The gene calls are TRBV28 and TRBJ2-5; D gene uncertain. Trimming pared 5 bases from V and 4 bases from J, leaving 8 bases between. The CDR3 loop spans 12 amino acids. The germline V gene has CDR1 MDHEN and CDR2 SYDVKM. CDR3 region: CASSNVVETQYF. The CDR3 nucleotides read TGTGCCAGCAGTAACGTAGTAGAGACCCAGTACTTC. Variable domain in full (rest from reference TRBV28 and TRBJ2-5): DVKVTQSSRYLVKRTGEKVFLECVQDMDHENMFWYRQDPGLGLRLIYFSYDVKMKEKGDIPEGYSVSREKKERFSLILESASTNQTSMYLCASSNVVETQYFGPGTRLLVL.

The chain has TRBV4-2 and TRBJ2-3, with 8 bases matching TRBD2. CDR3 length equals 19 residues. Germline loops: CDR1 LGHNA, CDR2 YNFKEQ. V lost 5 bases to trimming and J lost 8 bases; unmatched junction nucleotides: 24. This CDR3 is CASSSGGSGRLGGWGTQYF. The CDR3 nucleotides are TGTGCCAGCAGCAGCGGGGGCAGTGGGCGGCTAGGAGGGTGGGGTACGCAGTATTTT.

This rearrangement joins TRBV29-1 to TRBJ2-1; 11 bases align to TRBD2. Germline-derived CDR1 and CDR2 are SQVTM and ANQGSEA. CDR3 length: 15 amino acids. V dropped 6 bases and J dropped 0; count of bases not matched to a gene: 4. In DNA, the CDR3 is TGCAGCGTGGGACTAGCGGATAGCTCCTACAATGAGCAGTTCTTC. It codes for CSVGLADSSYNEQFF.

The chain combines TRBV10-2 with TRBJ2-1; 11 positions match TRBD2. The junction had 15 bases not matched to a gene; V was cut back by 4 bases and J by 1 base. CDR1 WSHSY and CDR2 SAAADI come from the germline V gene. This CDR3 comprises 20 residues. The CDR3 nucleotides are TGCGCCAGCAGTGCCAGGGTAGCGGGAGGGGGAACACCTTCCTACAATGAGCAGTTCTTC. This translates into CASSARVAGGGTPSYNEQFF.

The chain uses TRBV6-5 and TRBJ1-4; D is possibly TRBD1 (5 bases). V dropped 10 bases and J dropped 4 bases, with 16 bases sitting between them. Germline assignment: CDR1 MNHEY and CDR2 SVGAGI. CDR3 length: 14 amino acids. CDR3 sequence: CATSPPGGNEKLFF. In DNA form, the CDR3 reads TGTGCCACTTCCCCACCGGGGGGTAATGAAAAACTGTTTTTT.

The genes are TRBV7-2 and TRBJ2-5; TRBD2 agrees at 10 bases. Looked up from germline, CDR1 is SGHTA and CDR2 is FQGNSA. Trimming at V came to 5 bases and at J to 3 bases, leaving 9 bases not matched to a gene. There are 16 residues in the CDR3. CDR3 nucleotide sequence: TGTGCCAGCAGCCTCTGGACTAGCGGAAATAAAGAGACCCAGTACTTC. This sequence encodes CASSLWTSGNKETQYF.

Comment on this clone: The same CDR3 is also encoded by other DNA sequences in this sample. The rearrangement joins TRBV3-1 (or the pseudogene TRBV3-2) to TRBJ2-7; D is unclear. This CDR3 comprises 12 residues. The V gene's germline CDR1 is LGHDT and CDR2 YNNKEL (reference sequence). V lost 3 bases to trimming and J lost 0 bases, with 3 bases between them. The CDR3 nucleotides read TGTGCCAGCAGCCAGGGCTCCTACGAGCAGTACTTC. Its translation: CASSQGSYEQYF.

The chain has TRBV28 and TRBJ2-6; 8 bases are a match to TRBD1. V shed 6 bases, J shed 2 bases, and the junction held 3 bases outside the gene matches. Germline V gene data show CDR1 as MDHEN and CDR2 as SYDVKM. There are 15 residues in the CDR3. The DNA of the CDR3 is TGTGCCAGCAGCCTACAGGGGGCTGGGGCCAACGTCCTGACTTTC. Translation gives CASSLQGAGANVLTF.